This T cell receptor beta chain originates from a study of response to subunit inactivated influenza vaccine. Per germline, CDR1 LGHNA and CDR2 YSLEER. V was clipped by 3 bases and J by 8 bases; unmatched bases: 5. This CDR3 is 15 amino acids long. In this sample, this clonotype turned up many times. TCRdb ran MiXCR on the RT-PCR reads and lists one entry per CDR3 protein. Counted here are 500,000 to 600,000 distinct CDR3 sequences, roughly 12% occurring once; the ten biggest clones make up about 10%. The sequencing here drew on PBMCs from blood, taken on the day of vaccination. The rearrangement joins TRBV4-3 to TRBJ2-1, with 12 bases matching TRBD2. The source is a middle-aged man who received an inactivated influenza vaccine. The CDR3 nucleotides read TGCGCCAGCAGCCAGACTAGCGGGAGAGCGGATGAGCAGTTCTTC. Protein product: CASSQTSGRADEQFF.